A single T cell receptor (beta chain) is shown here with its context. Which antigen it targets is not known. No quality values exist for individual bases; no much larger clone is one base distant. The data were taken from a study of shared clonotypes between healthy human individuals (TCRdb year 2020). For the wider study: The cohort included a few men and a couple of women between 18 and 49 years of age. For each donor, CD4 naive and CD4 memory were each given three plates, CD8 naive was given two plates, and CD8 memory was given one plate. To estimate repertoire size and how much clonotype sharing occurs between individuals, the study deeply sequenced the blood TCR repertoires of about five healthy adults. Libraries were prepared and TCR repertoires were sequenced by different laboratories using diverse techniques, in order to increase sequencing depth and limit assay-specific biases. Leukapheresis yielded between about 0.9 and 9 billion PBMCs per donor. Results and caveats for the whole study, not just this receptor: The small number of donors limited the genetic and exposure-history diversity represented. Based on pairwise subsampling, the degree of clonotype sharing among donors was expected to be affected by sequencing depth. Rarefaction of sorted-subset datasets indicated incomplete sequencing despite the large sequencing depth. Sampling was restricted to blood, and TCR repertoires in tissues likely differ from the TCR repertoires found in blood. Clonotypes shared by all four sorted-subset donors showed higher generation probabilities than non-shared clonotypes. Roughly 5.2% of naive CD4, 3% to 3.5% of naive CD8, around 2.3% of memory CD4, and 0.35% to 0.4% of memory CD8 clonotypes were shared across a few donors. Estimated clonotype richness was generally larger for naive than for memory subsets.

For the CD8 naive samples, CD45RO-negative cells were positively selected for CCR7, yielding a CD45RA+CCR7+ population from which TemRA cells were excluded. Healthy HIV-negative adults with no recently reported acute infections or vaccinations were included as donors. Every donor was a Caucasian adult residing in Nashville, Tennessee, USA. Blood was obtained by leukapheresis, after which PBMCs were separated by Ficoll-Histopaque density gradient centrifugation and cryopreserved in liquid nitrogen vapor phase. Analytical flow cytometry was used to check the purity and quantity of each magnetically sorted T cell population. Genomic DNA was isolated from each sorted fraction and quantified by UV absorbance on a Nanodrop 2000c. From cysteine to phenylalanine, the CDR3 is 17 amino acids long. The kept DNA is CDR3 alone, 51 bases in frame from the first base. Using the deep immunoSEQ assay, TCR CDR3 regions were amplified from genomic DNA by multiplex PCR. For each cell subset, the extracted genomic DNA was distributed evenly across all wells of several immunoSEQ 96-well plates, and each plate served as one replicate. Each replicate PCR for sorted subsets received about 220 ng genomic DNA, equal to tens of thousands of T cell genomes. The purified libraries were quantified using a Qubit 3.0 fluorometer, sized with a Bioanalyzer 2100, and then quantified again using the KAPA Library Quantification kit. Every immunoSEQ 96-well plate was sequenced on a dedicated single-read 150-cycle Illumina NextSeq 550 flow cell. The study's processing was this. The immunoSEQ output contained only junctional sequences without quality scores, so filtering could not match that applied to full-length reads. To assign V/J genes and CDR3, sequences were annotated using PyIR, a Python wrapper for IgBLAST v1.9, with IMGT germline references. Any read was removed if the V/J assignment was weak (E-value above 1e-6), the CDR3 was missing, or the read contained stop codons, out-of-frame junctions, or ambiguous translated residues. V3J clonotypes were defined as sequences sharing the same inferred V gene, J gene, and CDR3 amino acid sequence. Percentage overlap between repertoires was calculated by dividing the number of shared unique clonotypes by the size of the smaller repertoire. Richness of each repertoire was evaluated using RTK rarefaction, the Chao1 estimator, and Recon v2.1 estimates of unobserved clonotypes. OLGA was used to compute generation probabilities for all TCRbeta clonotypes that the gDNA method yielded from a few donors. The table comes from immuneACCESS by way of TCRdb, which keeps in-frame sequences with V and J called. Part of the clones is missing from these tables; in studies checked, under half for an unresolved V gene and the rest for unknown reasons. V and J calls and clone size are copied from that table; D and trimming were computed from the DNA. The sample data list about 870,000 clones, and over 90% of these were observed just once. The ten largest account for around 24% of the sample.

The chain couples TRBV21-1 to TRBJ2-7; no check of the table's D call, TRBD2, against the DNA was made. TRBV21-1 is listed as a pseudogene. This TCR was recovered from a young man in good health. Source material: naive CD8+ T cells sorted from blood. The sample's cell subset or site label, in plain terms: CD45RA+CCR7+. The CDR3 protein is CASSNWRLAGEDYEQYF. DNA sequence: TGTGCCAGCAGCAACTGGAGACTAGCGGGAGAGGACTACGAGCAGTACTTC.